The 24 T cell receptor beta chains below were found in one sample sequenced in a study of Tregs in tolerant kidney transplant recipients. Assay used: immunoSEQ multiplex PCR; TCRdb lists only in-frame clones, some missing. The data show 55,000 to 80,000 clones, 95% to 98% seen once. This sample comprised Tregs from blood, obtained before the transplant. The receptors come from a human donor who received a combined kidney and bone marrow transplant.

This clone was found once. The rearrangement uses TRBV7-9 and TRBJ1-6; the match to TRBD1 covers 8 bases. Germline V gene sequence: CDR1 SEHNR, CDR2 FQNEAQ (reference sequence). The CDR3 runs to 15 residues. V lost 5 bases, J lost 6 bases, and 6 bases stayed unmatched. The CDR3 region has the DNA TGTGCCAGCAGCCCGTGGACAGGGCTTAATTCACCCCTCCACTTT. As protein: CASSPWTGLNSPLHF.

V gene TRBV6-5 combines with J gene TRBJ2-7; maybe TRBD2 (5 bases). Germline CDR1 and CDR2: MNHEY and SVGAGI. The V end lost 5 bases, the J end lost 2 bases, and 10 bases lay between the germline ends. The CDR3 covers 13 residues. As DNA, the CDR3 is TGTGCCAGCAGTGAACGGAGGACCTACGAGCAGTACTTC. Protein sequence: CASSERRTYEQYF.

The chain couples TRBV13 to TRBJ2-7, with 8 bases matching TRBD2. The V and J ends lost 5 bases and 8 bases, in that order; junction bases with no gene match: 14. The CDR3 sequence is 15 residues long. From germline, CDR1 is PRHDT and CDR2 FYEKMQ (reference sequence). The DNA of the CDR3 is TGTGCCAGCAGCACGGAGGCCAGCGGGGGTGGCAAGCAGTACTTC. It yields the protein CASSTEASGGGKQYF.

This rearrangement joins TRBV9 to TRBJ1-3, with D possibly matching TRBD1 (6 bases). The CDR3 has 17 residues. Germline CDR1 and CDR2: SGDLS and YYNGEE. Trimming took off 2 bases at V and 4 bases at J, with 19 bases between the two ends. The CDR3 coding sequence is TGTGCCAGCAGCGTCGGGAGGACGAGGGGGGGCGGAAACACCATATATTTT. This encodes CASSVGRTRGGGNTIYF.

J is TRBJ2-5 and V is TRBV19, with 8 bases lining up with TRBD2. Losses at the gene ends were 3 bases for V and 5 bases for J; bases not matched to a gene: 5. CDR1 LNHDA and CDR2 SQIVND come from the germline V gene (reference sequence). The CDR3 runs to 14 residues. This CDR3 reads CASSIHGLAETQYF. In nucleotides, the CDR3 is TGTGCCAGTAGTATCCATGGACTAGCCGAGACCCAGTACTTC.

CDR3 sequence (DNA): TGCAGCGCCCGAACAGGGGACTCACCCCTCCACTTT. Residues: CSARTGDSPLHF. This chain joins TRBV29-1 and TRBJ1-6; TRBD1 matches 7 bases. Germline trimming cut 7 bases from V and 10 bases from J; bases unmatched to any gene: 7. The germline V gene has CDR1 SQVTM and CDR2 ANQGSEA. This CDR3 contains 12 residues.

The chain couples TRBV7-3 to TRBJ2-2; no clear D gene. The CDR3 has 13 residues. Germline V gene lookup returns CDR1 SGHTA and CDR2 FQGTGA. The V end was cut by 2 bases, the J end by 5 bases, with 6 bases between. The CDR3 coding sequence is TGTGCCAGCAGCTTACGCGGTACCGGGGAGCTGTTTTTT. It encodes CASSLRGTGELFF.

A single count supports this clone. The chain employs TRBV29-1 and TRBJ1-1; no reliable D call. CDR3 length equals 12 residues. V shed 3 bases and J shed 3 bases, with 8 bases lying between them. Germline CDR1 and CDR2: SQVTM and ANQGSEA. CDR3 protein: CSVDDGYTEAFF. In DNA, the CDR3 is TGCAGCGTTGATGACGGGTACACTGAAGCTTTCTTT.

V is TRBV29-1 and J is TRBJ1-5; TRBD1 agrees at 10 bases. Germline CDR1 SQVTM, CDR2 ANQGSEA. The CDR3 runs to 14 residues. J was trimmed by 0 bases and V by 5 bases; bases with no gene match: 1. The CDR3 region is CSVRDRGSNQPQHF. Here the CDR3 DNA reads TGCAGCGTTAGGGACAGGGGTAGCAATCAGCCCCAGCATTTT.

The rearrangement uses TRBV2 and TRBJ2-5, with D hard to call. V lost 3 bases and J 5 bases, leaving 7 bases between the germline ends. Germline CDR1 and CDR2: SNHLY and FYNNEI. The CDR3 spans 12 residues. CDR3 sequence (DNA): TGTGCCAGCAGTGAGGGCAGGGAGACCCAGTACTTC. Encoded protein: CASSEGRETQYF. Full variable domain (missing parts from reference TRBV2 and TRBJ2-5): EPEVTQTPSHQVTQMGQEVILRCVPISNHLYFYWYRQILGQKVEFLVSFYNNEISEKSEIFDDQFSVERPDGSNFTLKIRSTKLEDSAMYFCASSEGRETQYFGPGTRLLVL.

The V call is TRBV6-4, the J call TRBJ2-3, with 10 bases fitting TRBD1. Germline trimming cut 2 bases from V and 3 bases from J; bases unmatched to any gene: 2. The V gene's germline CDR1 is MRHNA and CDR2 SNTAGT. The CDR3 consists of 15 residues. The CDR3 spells CASSDGTGETDTQYF. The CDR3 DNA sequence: TGTGCCAGCAGTGACGGGACAGGGGAGACAGATACGCAGTATTTT.

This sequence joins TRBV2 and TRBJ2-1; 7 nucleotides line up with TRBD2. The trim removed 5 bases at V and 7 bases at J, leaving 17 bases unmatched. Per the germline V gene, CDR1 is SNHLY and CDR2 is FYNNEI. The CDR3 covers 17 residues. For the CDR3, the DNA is TGTGCCAGCAGTAATCCTTATAGCGGGTTGCATGCAAATGAGCAGTTCTTC. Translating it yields CASSNPYSGLHANEQFF.

The CDR3 region is CASSRRGRLEGYTF. DNA of the CDR3: TGTGCCAGCAGTCGCAGGGGGCGCCTAGAAGGCTACACCTTC. The rearrangement uses TRBV28 and TRBJ1-2; 8 bases are a match to TRBD1. The CDR3 contains 14 residues. Germline values: CDR1 MDHEN, CDR2 SYDVKM. The V segment lost 5 bases and the J segment 8 bases; nucleotides outside the gene matches: 10.

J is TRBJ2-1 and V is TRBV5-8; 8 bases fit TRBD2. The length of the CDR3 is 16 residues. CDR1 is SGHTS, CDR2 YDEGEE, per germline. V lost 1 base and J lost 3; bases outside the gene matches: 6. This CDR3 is CASSLLSGSGYNEQFF. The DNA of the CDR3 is TGTGCCAGCAGCTTGCTGAGCGGGAGTGGCTACAATGAGCAGTTCTTC.

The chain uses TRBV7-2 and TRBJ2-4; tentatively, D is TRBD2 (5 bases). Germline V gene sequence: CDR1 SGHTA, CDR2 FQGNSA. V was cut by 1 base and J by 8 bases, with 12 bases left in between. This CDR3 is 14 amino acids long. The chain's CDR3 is CASSLGHQRDIQYF. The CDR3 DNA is TGTGCCAGCAGCTTAGGTCACCAGAGGGACATTCAGTACTTC.

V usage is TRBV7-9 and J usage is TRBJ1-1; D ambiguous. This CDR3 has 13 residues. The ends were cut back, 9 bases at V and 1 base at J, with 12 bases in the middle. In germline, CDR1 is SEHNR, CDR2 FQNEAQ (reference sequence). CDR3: CASSREGNTEAFF. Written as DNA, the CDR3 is TGTGCCAGTTCGCGGGAAGGGAACACTGAAGCTTTCTTT.

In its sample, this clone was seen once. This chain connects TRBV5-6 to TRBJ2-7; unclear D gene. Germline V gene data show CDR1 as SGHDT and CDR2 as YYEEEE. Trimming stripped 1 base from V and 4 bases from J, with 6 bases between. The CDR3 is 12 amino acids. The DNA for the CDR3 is TGTGCCAGCAGCTTGTCCCCGTACGAGCAGTACTTC. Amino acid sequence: CASSLSPYEQYF.

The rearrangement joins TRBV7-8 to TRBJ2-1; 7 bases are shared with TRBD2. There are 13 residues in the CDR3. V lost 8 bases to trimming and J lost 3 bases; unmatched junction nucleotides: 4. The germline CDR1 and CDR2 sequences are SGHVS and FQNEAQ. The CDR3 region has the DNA TGTGCCAGCTCTAGCGGCCTCTACAATGAGCAGTTCTTC. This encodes CASSSGLYNEQFF.

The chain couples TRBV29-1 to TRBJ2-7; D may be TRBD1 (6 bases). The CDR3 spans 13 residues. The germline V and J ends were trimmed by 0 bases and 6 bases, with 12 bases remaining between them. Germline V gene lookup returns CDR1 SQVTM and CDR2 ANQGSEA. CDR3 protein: CSVEDWGRGEQYF. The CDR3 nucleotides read TGCAGCGTTGAAGATTGGGGCAGGGGCGAGCAGTACTTC.

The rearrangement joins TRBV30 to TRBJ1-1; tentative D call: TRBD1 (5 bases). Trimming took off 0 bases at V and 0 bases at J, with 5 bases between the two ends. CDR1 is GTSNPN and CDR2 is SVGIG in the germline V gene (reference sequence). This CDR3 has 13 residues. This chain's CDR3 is CAWSVGLNTEAFF. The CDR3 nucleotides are TGTGCCTGGAGTGTGGGGCTGAACACTGAAGCTTTCTTT.

CDR3 DNA sequence: TGTGCCAGCGTAACCGTGGGAGGGCCCTACGAGCAGTACTTC. As protein: CASVTVGGPYEQYF. The chain couples TRBV28 to TRBJ2-7; 7 bases agree with TRBD2. CDR3 length: 14 residues. V trimming: 8 bases; J trimming: 2 bases; junction bases outside the gene matches: 9. CDR1 and CDR2 (germline): MDHEN, SYDVKM.

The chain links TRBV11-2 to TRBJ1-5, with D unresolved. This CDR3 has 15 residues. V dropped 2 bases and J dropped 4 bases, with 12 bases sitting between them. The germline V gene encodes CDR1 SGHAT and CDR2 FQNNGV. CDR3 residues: CASSLMSGFNQPQHF. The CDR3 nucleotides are TGTGCCAGCAGCTTAATGTCAGGATTTAATCAGCCCCAGCATTTT.

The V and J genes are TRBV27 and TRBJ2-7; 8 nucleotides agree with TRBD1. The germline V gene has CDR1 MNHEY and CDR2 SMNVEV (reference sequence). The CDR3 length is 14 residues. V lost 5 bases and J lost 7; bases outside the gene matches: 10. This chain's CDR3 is CASSAGQGLGEQYF. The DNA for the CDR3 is TGTGCCAGCAGTGCCGGACAGGGTTTAGGAGAGCAGTACTTC.

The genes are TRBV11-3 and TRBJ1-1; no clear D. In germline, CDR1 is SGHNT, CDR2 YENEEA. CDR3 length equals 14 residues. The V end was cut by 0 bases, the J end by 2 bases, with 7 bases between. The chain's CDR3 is CASSLDSINTEAFF. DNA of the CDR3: TGTGCCAGCAGCTTAGATTCAATTAACACTGAAGCTTTCTTT.